The sample holds a few counts of the clone carrying this TCR beta chain. Its cognate antigen is unknown. This CDR3 spans 16 amino acids. Trimming at V came to 3 bases and at J to 3 bases, leaving 7 bases not matched to a gene. CDR1 MGHRA and CDR2 YSYEKL come from the germline V gene. The data stem from a study of cytomegalovirus exposure and HLA in healthy donors. Findings and limits, study-wide: An analysis was carried out later, and it reportedly showed fewer N-insertions in an Asian-associated ancestry cluster than the approximately 700-donor mean. Accounts indicate the classifier identified cytomegalovirus status with strong specificity and sensitivity. In an earlier analysis, in approximately 630 donors, most V segments appeared productive either ~87% or ~30% of the time.

PCR employed 60 Vbeta and 13 Jbeta primers. Sequencing used immunoSEQ multiplex PCR; TCRdb keeps in-frame clones, though not all of them. The sample records some 90,000 clones, around 70% being singletons. Material for sequencing was PBMCs. The receptor was derived from a man aged 45 to 65 in good health and CMV-seronegative. The chain combines TRBV4-1 with TRBJ1-3, with TRBD1 matching over 8 bases. The chain's CDR3 is CASSHNQGASGNTIYF. Written as DNA, the CDR3 is TGCGCCAGCAGCCACAATCAGGGGGCAAGTGGAAACACCATATATTTT.